This T cell receptor (beta chain) was observed in a study of identical twins. Broader study findings: The presence of invariant MAIT and iNKT cells could partly confound analyses of zero-insertion sequences.

Each CDR3 protein gets one entry after TCRdb re-called the 5' RACE reads with MiXCR. Of about 210,000 distinct CDR3 sequences listed, roughly 9.4% were seen once; the top ten hold 5% to 6.5%. This clonotype was observed a handful of times. As yet, its antigen is unknown. Trimming took 4 bases from V and 3 from J, leaving 7 bases between them. The CDR3 length is 13 residues. Sequencing used memory (CD45RO+) T cells sorted from blood. J is TRBJ2-1 and V is TRBV12-3 or TRBV12-4, with unresolved D. This clonotype originated in a woman between 18 and 29 years old in good health. The CDR3 is CASSSNGYNEQFF. CDR3 nucleotides: TGTGCCAGCAGTTCGAACGGCTACAATGAGCAGTTCTTC.